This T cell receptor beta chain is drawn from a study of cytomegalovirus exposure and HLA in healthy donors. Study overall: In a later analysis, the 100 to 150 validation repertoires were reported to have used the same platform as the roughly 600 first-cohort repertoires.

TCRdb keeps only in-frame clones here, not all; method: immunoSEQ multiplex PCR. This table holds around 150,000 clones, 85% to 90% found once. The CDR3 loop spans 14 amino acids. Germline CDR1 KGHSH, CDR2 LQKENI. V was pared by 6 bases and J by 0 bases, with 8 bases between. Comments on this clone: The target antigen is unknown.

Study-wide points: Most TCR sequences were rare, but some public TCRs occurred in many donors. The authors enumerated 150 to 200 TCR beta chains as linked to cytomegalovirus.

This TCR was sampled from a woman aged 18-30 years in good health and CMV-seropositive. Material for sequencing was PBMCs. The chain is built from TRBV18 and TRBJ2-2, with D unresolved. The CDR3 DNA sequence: TGTGCCAGCTCTGAACTAACGAACACCGGGGAGCTGTTTTTT. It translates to CASSELTNTGELFF.